The rows below give T cell receptor beta chains drawn from one sample of a study of Graves' ophthalmopathy and Graves' hyperthyroidism. TCRdb re-called the multiplex PCR reads with MiXCR, one entry per CDR3 protein. The table records roughly 500,000 distinct CDR3 sequences, approximately 15% of them present only once. The sequenced material came from blood. Receptors were obtained from a woman under 40 with Graves' ophthalmopathy. Each CDR3 is given without its conserved first and last residue. Fields, in order: V gene, CDR3 length, J gene, CDR3 protein.

>TRBV5-1|11|TRBJ2-7
ASSPGHSYEQY
>TRBV15|12|TRBJ2-5
ATSRGDGGETQY
>TRBV12-3/TRBV12-4|10|TRBJ1-1
ASSFRRSEAF
>TRBV10-3|11|TRBJ1-5
AISDRGNQPQH
>TRBV6-1|12|TRBJ2-7
ASSERGLDYEQY
>TRBV7-8|13|TRBJ1-3
ASSYGPSSGNTIY
>TRBV19|13|TRBJ1-6
ASSPGTGASSPLH
>TRBV27|13|TRBJ1-1
ASRGDSRPNAEAF
>TRBV4-1|13|TRBJ2-7
ASSLAAGQTYEQY
>TRBV15|14|TRBJ1-3
ATSRAGAGSGNTIY
>TRBV28|14|TRBJ1-1
ASSFMEGISNTEAF
>TRBV3-1|13|TRBJ1-2
ASSHRTDAYYGYT
>TRBV12-3/TRBV12-4|13|TRBJ2-2
ASSSQGSNTGELF
>TRBV27|12|TRBJ2-4
ASSGFLAKNIQY
>TRBV24-1|17|TRBJ2-2
ATSDLKGKGPANTGELC
>TRBV19|10|TRBJ2-5
ASTDQRETQY
>TRBV18|14|TRBJ1-3
ASSPTSQNSGNTIY
>TRBV7-2|14|TRBJ1-1
ASSLVLGHWNTEAF
>TRBV12-3/TRBV12-4|11|TRBJ1-5
ASSLLLDQPQH
>TRBV3-1|14|TRBJ2-2
ASSPRDRSNTGELF
>TRBV27|13|TRBJ2-5
ASSFKSGSGETQY
>TRBV20-1|11|TRBJ1-1
SARETGNTEAF
>TRBV30|13|TRBJ1-5
AWSGYFGVNQPQH
>TRBV30|10|TRBJ1-1
AWTGDYTEAF
>TRBV7-9|13|TRBJ2-5
ASSLVGLADSTQY
>TRBV27|12|TRBJ2-7
ASSSFDILYEQY
>TRBV19|13|TRBJ1-1
ASSEGQRGATEAF
>TRBV3-1|13|TRBJ1-6
ASSLSDLYNSPLH
>TRBV19|14|TRBJ2-1
ASSINTGGGYNEQF
>TRBV6-2/TRBV6-3|14|TRBJ2-2
ASSYSDREDPGELF
>TRBV6-5|11|TRBJ1-2
ASSYRTAYGYT
>TRBV6-1|15|TRBJ1-1
ASSEALWGRPNTEAF
>TRBV4-1|13|TRBJ2-7
ASSHPPSGNYEQY
>TRBV7-2|12|TRBJ1-6
ASRSNRGGSPLH
>TRBV6-1|13|TRBJ1-3
ASRMRVGEGNTIY
>TRBV20-1|11|TRBJ2-5
SAIRHGGETQY
>TRBV27|14|TRBJ2-7
ASSFPAGVKAYEQY
>TRBV12-3/TRBV12-4|11|TRBJ1-1
ASSSGGAVEAF
>TRBV20-1|10|TRBJ2-7
SATDYSYEQY
>TRBV5-1|12|TRBJ1-5
ASSLEQGGIPQH
>TRBV6-5|11|TRBJ1-2
ASSYEYFGGYT
>TRBV10-3|11|TRBJ1-2
AISVTRNYGYT
>TRBV5-1|13|TRBJ1-1
ASSFRDPNLTEAF
>TRBV11-2|14|TRBJ2-2
ASSSPGQGETGELF
>TRBV12-3/TRBV12-4|14|TRBJ2-7
ASSPSRQGANHEQY